This T cell receptor beta chain was profiled in a study of beta chain features in type 1 diabetes. Overall study results and limits: Researchers report that Type 1 diabetes patients had moderately but significantly shorter TCRB CDR3s across all four CD4+ subsets. The VDJ junctions of type 1 diabetes patients carried fewer insertions and more deletions.

As concerns this clone: The target antigen is unknown.

The single heparinised draw taken from each donor contained roughly 100 mL of blood on average. All of the sorted populations showed purity greater than 95%. The entirety of the isolated RNA underwent reverse transcription, so expressed TCRB transcripts were sequenced. Sequencing used immunoSEQ multiplex PCR; TCRdb keeps in-frame clones, though not all of them. The repertoire includes about 240,000 clones, 25% to 35% of them detected once, and roughly 4.1% sits in the top ten. The CDR3 contains 15 residues. Trimming removed 4 bases from V and 1 base from J, with 11 bases in between. In germline, CDR1 is MGHDK, CDR2 SYGVNS.

The sequence was collected from a man aged 30 to 39 in good health. V and J are TRBV25-1 and TRBJ2-1, with a possible D match to TRBD2 (5 bases). The sequenced sample was central memory CD4+ T cells from blood. The chain's CDR3 is CASSGAGRSYNEQFF. CDR3 coding DNA: TGTGCCAGCAGTGGTGCGGGTCGGTCCTACAATGAGCAGTTCTTC.